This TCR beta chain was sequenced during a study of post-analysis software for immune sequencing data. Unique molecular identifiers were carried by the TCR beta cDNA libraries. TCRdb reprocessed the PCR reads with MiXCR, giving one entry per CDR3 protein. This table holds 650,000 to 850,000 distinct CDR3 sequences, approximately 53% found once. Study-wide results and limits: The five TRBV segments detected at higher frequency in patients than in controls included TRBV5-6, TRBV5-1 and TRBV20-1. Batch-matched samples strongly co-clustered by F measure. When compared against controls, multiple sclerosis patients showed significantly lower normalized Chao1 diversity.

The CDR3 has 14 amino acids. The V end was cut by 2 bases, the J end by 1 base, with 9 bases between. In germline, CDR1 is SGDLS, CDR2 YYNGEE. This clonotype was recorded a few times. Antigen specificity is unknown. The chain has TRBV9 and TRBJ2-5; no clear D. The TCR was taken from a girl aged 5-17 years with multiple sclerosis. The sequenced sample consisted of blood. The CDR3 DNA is TGTGCCAGCAGCGTCATGTGGGGCCAAGAGACCCAGTACTTC. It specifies CASSVMWGQETQYF.